This T cell receptor beta chain stems from a study of CD8+ T cells in alopecia areata. cDNA reverse transcribed from extracted RNA served as the sequencing template. Some clones are missing from TCRdb's copy, which holds only in-frame ones; the method was immunoSEQ multiplex PCR. Of some 98,000 clones in the sample, about 58% were seen once. This clone was recorded at least ten times. The CDR3 sequence is 17 residues long. CDR1 and CDR2 (germline): SGHAT, FQNNGV. V gave up 0 bases and J gave up 0 bases, with 9 bases separating them. Treatment meaning: oral pan-JAK inhibitor, 5-10 mg twice daily. The specimen comprised CD8+ T cells sorted from blood, sampled at week 4, from a patient treated with tofacitinib. This receptor was identified in a human donor with alopecia areata. The chain employs TRBV11-2 and TRBJ2-6; D not resolved. The CDR3, as DNA: TGTGCCAGCAGCTTAGATGGGATGAGCTCTGGGGCCAACGTCCTGACTTTC. Its translation: CASSLDGMSSGANVLTF. The full variable domain, rest sourced from reference TRBV11-2 and TRBJ2-6, is EAGVAQSPRYKIIEKRQSVAFWCNPISGHATLYWYQQILGQGPKLLIQFQNNGVVDDSQLPKDRFSAERLKGVDSTLKIQPAKLEDSAVYLCASSLDGMSSGANVLTFGAGSRLTVL.